These 24 T cell receptor beta chains came from one sample sequenced in a study of cytomegalovirus exposure and HLA in healthy donors. TCRdb's table, derived via immunoSEQ multiplex PCR, lists solely in-frame clones and lacks some. Of tens of thousands of clones listed, about 93% are singletons. The specimen sequenced was PBMCs. Receptor source: a young man in good health and CMV-seropositive.

The chain couples TRBV10-3 to TRBJ1-1, with 9 nucleotides matching TRBD1. This CDR3 has 13 residues. The ends lost 7 bases at V and 4 bases at J; junction bases unmatched: 4. The germline V gene encodes CDR1 ENHRY and CDR2 SYGVKD. CDR3 region: CAINPDRGTEAFF. CDR3 in DNA: TGTGCCATCAATCCGGACAGGGGCACTGAAGCTTTCTTT.

The table lists this clone with a count of one. This sequence joins TRBV7-2 and TRBJ1-5; D is uncertain. V dropped 5 bases and J dropped 2 bases, with 10 bases sitting between them. This CDR3 comprises 14 residues. Germline V gives CDR1 SGHTA, CDR2 FQGNSA. DNA of the CDR3: TGTGCCAGCAGCCCCCAGCAGGGCAATCAGCCCCAGCATTTT. Amino acids: CASSPQQGNQPQHF.

The gene calls are TRBV2 and TRBJ2-6; weak D call: TRBD1 (5 bases). CDR3 length: 15 amino acids. Germline V lookup: CDR1 SNHLY, CDR2 FYNNEI. V was shortened by 4 bases and J by 4 bases, with 11 bases between the two germline ends. CDR3 amino acids: CASSGPGSGANVLTF. CDR3 in DNA: TGTGCCAGCAGTGGCCCAGGGTCCGGGGCCAACGTCCTGACTTTC.

The chain combines TRBV27 with TRBJ2-7; unclear D gene. This CDR3 has 16 amino acids. The V end was cut by 0 bases, the J end by 1 base, with 13 bases between. Germline values: CDR1 MNHEY, CDR2 SMNVEV (reference sequence). For the CDR3, the DNA is TGTGCCAGCAGTTTATCGGGCACCAACCCATCCTACGAGCAGTACTTC. Translating gives CASSLSGTNPSYEQYF.

The V gene is TRBV6-1, the J gene TRBJ1-2; the D is unclear. Germline CDR1 and CDR2: MNHNS and SASEGT. V was cut by 5 bases and J by 1 base, with 8 bases left in between. The CDR3 is made up of 13 amino acids. The CDR3 is CASSTLLNYGYTF. In DNA, the CDR3 is TGTGCCAGCAGTACCTTACTTAACTATGGCTACACCTTC.

V and J are TRBV6-6 and TRBJ2-7, with D perhaps matching TRBD2 (8 bases). CDR3 length equals 14 residues. V was shortened by 5 bases and J by 6 bases, with 17 bases between the two germline ends. Germline V gene lookup returns CDR1 MNHNY and CDR2 SVGAGI (reference sequence). The CDR3 coding sequence is TGTGCCAGCAGTCTTCCGGGAGGGGGCTTCGAGCAGTACTTC. It encodes CASSLPGGGFEQYF.

The DNA of the CDR3 is TGTGCCAGCAGTGAAGCGCTTGTTGGAGGGTACGAGCAGTACTTC. Its protein product is CASSEALVGGYEQYF. The genes are TRBV2 and TRBJ2-7, with D maybe TRBD2 (6 bases). Germline-derived CDR1 and CDR2 are SNHLY and FYNNEI. The CDR3 length is 15 residues. V was cut by 0 bases and J by 4 bases, with 13 bases left in between.

The chain joins TRBV30 to TRBJ2-7; 8 bases are shared with TRBD2. The junction had 23 bases not matched to a gene; V was cut back by 5 bases and J by 5 bases. This CDR3 is built from 18 residues. Looked up from germline, CDR1 is GTSNPN and CDR2 is SVGIG (reference sequence). The CDR3: CAWSPGGLRVTSQDEQYF. CDR3 bases: TGTGCCTGGTCCCCGGGAGGGCTCCGGGTCACTAGTCAGGACGAGCAGTACTTC.

This clone showed up just a few times. The chain links TRBV9 to TRBJ2-7; perhaps TRBD2 as D (5 bases). The CDR3 contains 14 residues. Trimming removed 0 bases from V and 3 bases from J, with 10 bases in between. From germline, CDR1 is SGDLS and CDR2 YYNGEE. Here the CDR3 reads CASSVGRGNYEQYF. CDR3 in DNA: TGTGCCAGCAGCGTAGGGAGAGGGAACTACGAGCAGTACTTC.

The chain joins TRBV5-4 to TRBJ2-3; 11 nucleotides line up with TRBD1. The CDR3 extends over 15 amino acids. Losses at the gene ends were 1 base for V and 5 bases for J; bases not matched to a gene: 3. Germline CDR1 is SGHNT and CDR2 is YYREEE (reference sequence). The CDR3 DNA reads as TGTGCCAGCAGCTTGAGGGACAGGGGGGGAGATACGCAGTATTTT. It is translated as CASSLRDRGGDTQYF.

This clone was counted a single time. The chain uses TRBV6-5 and TRBJ1-2, with 7 bases identical to TRBD1. Germline loops: CDR1 MNHEY, CDR2 SVGAGI. The trim removed 0 bases at V and 6 bases at J, leaving 4 bases unmatched. The CDR3 sequence is 14 residues long. Here the CDR3 DNA reads TGTGCCAGCAGTTACTCCAGGGGGGTAAATGGCTACACCTTC. Its protein product is CASSYSRGVNGYTF.

This chain links TRBV9 with TRBJ1-4; D is undetermined. The CDR3 runs to 14 residues. Trimming removed 4 bases from V and 2 bases from J, with 9 bases in between. Germline lookup yields CDR1 SGDLS and CDR2 YYNGEE. CDR3 region: CASSSTATNEKLFF. The CDR3 coding sequence is TGTGCCAGCAGCTCCACAGCCACTAATGAAAAACTGTTTTTT.

The chain recombines TRBV5-1 with TRBJ2-3, with D perhaps matching TRBD2 (6 bases). CDR3 length: 14 amino acids. Trimming removed 0 bases from V and 3 bases from J, with 8 bases in between. The germline V gene has CDR1 SGHRS and CDR2 YFSETQ. CDR3 sequence: CASSLAGGTDTQYF. DNA of the CDR3: TGCGCCAGCAGCTTGGCCGGGGGAACAGATACGCAGTATTTT. The full variable domain, completed using reference TRBV5-1 and TRBJ2-3, is KAGVTQTPRYLIKTRGQQVTLSCSPISGHRSVSWYQQTPGQGLQFLFEYFSETQRNKGNFPGRFSGRQFSNSRSEMNVSTLELGDSALYLCASSLAGGTDTQYFGPGTRLTVL.

This chain connects TRBV12-5 to TRBJ2-2; a weak D match, TRBD2 (6 bases). The CDR3 totals 18 residues. Per germline, CDR1 LGHNT and CDR2 FRNRAP. Trimming pared 9 bases from V and 7 bases from J, leaving 30 bases between. The CDR3: CASGTPGGPEGRNGELFF. As DNA, the CDR3 is TGTGCTAGCGGGACTCCAGGAGGGCCCGAAGGCCGGAACGGGGAGCTGTTTTTT.

The rearrangement uses TRBV6-4 and TRBJ2-7, with 14 bases aligning to TRBD2. This CDR3 spans 15 amino acids. Trimming cost V 3 bases and J 3 bases; bases outside gene matches: 1. Germline lookup yields CDR1 MRHNA and CDR2 SNTAGT. CDR3 DNA: TGTGCCAGCAGTGAAGGGACTAGCGGGAGCTACGAGCAGTACTTC. It specifies CASSEGTSGSYEQYF.

The chain links TRBV7-2 to TRBJ1-2; tentatively, D is TRBD1 (5 bases). The germline gives CDR1 SGHTA, CDR2 FQGNSA. The CDR3 runs to 15 residues. V was pared by 1 base and J by 6 bases, with 15 bases between. The CDR3 reads CASSLVFGREDGYTF. The CDR3 bases are TGTGCCAGCAGCTTAGTGTTCGGCAGGGAAGATGGCTACACCTTC.

The chain couples TRBV10-3 to TRBJ2-7; TRBD2 is a possible D gene (5 bases). The CDR3 sequence is 14 residues long. Trimming shortened V by 3 bases and J by 4 bases, and 13 bases separated the two germline ends. CDR1 and CDR2 (germline): ENHRY, SYGVKD. CDR3 in amino acids: CAISDGLGFYEQYF. CDR3 coding DNA: TGTGCCATCAGTGACGGACTGGGGTTTTACGAGCAGTACTTC.

The chain combines TRBV9 with TRBJ2-1; 11 nucleotides agree with TRBD1. J was trimmed by 3 bases and V by 3 bases; bases with no gene match: 8. Germline CDR1 and CDR2: SGDLS and YYNGEE. The CDR3 runs 17 residues. CDR3 bases: TGTGCCAGCAGCGGGACAGGGGGCATCCCCCTCTACAATGAGCAGTTCTTC. It yields the protein CASSGTGGIPLYNEQFF.

The chain employs TRBV27 and TRBJ2-7; 10 nucleotides match TRBD1. J gave up 0 bases and V 4 bases, and 3 bases lay outside the gene matches. Germline values: CDR1 MNHEY, CDR2 SMNVEV (reference sequence). This CDR3 comprises 15 residues. The CDR3 DNA reads as TGTGCCAGCAGTTCCGGGACAGGGGTCTCCTACGAGCAGTACTTC. The encoded protein is CASSSGTGVSYEQYF.

The genes are TRBV27 and TRBJ2-3; 11 bases match TRBD1. Germline V CDR1 and CDR2: MNHEY, SMNVEV (reference sequence). This CDR3 has 13 residues. V was clipped by 10 bases and J by 5 bases; unmatched bases: 5. The CDR3 nucleotides read TGTGCCATAAGGACAGGGGGCGAAGATACGCAGTATTTT. Translation: CAIRTGGEDTQYF.

The chain is built from TRBV5-1 and TRBJ2-2, with D unclear. V was clipped by 4 bases and J by 8 bases, with 15 bases between them. This CDR3 contains 14 residues. CDR1 and CDR2 from the germline V gene are SGHRS and YFSETQ. Here the CDR3 DNA reads TGCGCCAGCAGCCCTATACAGAGATCAGGGGAGCTGTTTTTT. Translated: CASSPIQRSGELFF.

The CDR3 sequence: CASRGDRGMGEQFF. The DNA of the CDR3 is TGTGCCAGCAGAGGGGACAGGGGAATGGGTGAGCAGTTCTTC. The chain links TRBV6-1 to TRBJ2-1, with 10 bases matching TRBD1. The V gene end was trimmed by 6 bases and the J gene end by 9 bases; junction bases not matched to a gene: 8. This CDR3 has 14 residues. The V gene's germline CDR1 is MNHNS and CDR2 SASEGT.

This chain links TRBV6-1 with TRBJ1-5; possibly TRBD1 for D (5 bases). Between the trimmed V and J ends, which lost 2 bases and 2 bases, there was a span of 7 bases. The CDR3 extends over 14 amino acids. Germline lookup yields CDR1 MNHNS and CDR2 SASEGT. This chain's CDR3 is CASSEQGGNQPQHF. The CDR3 region has the DNA TGTGCCAGCAGTGAACAGGGTGGCAATCAGCCCCAGCATTTT.

The chain employs TRBV11-2 and TRBJ2-1; D is perhaps TRBD2 (5 bases). The CDR3 length is 15 residues. Germline CDR1 reads SGHAT; CDR2 reads FQNNGV. Deletions cut 3 bases from V and 5 bases from J, with 14 bases between. The CDR3 region is CASSFLGRGDNEQFF. The CDR3 region has the DNA TGTGCCAGCAGCTTTTTAGGGAGAGGAGACAATGAGCAGTTCTTC.